Included here is one T cell receptor (beta chain) sequence, with context. Its antigen specificity is not known. Per-base qualities were not stored, and no clone one base away is much larger. The data are from a study of T cell responses to AZD1222 COVID-19 vaccine (dated by TCRdb to 2020 to 2023). Background for the entire study: Because spike-specific TCR depth and breadth did not differ between the two schedules, AZD1222 recipients who got a second dose at roughly 4 weeks were pooled with those who got a second dose at roughly 12 weeks. Trial participants were enrolled by age into 18-55, 56-69 and 70-plus year subgroups, with roughly 160, 29 and 62 TCR-sequenced participants respectively. TCR sequencing was performed for about 240 trial participants, of whom roughly 200 were given two doses of AZD1222 and approximately 26 were given two doses of MenACWY control vaccine. Results the study describes overall, beyond this receptor: Conclusions about previously exposed vaccinees are limited, since just 5 to 7 AZD1222 recipients were seropositive for SARS-CoV-2 at baseline. In the small 56-69-year group, the increase in depth fell short of significance, most likely because of low power. Epitopes outside the regions mutated in the B.1.351 and B.1.1.7 variants were reportedly recognized by nearly half of the unique spike-specific TCRs. Most participants were white British and females outnumbered males, and the authors suggested that clonal diversity may have been underestimated. Because no day 14 peak-response samples were available, repertoires were characterized only after the peak T cell response. Vaccine-associated CD4 TCRs spanned the whole spike protein, with dominant responses in regions 160-218 and 743-854. After two AZD1222 doses, spike-specific TCR breadth and depth were significantly higher than at day 0 and than in MenACWY recipients.

Per the publication, the time point label means: baseline before first vaccination. Vaccinee samples were obtained from the UK trials COV001 and COV002, which included a single-blind randomized controlled phase 2/3 trial of AZD1222 (ChAdOx1 nCoV-19) in healthy adults. For TCRbeta chain sequencing, PBMC samples from trial participants were taken at day 0 and at day 28 after the second dose. V is cut back by 3 bases and J by 4 bases, with 9 bases in the junction unmatched. From its cysteine to its phenylalanine, the CDR3 spans 17 amino acids. The kept DNA is CDR3 alone, 51 bases in frame from the first base. CDR1 and CDR2 (WSHSY, SAAADI) derive from the germline V gene. The CDR3 regions of human TCRbeta chains were analyzed by immunosequencing. In the original analysis: Repertoire TCRs were checked for matches against a reference library of SARS-CoV-2-specific TCRs that had been generated using the MIRA antigen-specificity platform. Breadth was defined as the fraction of unique TCRs that were SARS-CoV-2-associated. Depth was defined as the fraction of total T cells that were SARS-CoV-2-associated. Each spike-specific TCR was assigned to its reactive spike region and to a CD4 or CD8 class using the MIRA data. Log10-transformed breadth and depth values were compared by one-way ANOVA with Sidak's multiple comparisons tests. TCRdb provides this immuneACCESS table in a form limited to in-frame rearrangements. Some clones are lacking; in checked studies, under half of them reflect an unresolved V gene, and why the rest are absent is not known. The D gene and trimming were derived from the DNA, and the V and J assignments and clone size from that table. This sample has roughly 96,000 clones in its table, and roughly 90% of those were observed once. Of the sample, under 30% is held by the ten largest clones.

The TCR comes from an adult in good health. This material consisted of peripheral blood, taken on day 0 of AZD1222 vaccination. The chain was built from TRBV10-2 and TRBJ2-6; TRBD1 lines up with 7 middle nucleotides. The bases read TGCGCCAGCAGTGATATTCTCGGGACAGTCGGGGCCAACGTCCTGACTTTC. It specifies CASSDILGTVGANVLTF.